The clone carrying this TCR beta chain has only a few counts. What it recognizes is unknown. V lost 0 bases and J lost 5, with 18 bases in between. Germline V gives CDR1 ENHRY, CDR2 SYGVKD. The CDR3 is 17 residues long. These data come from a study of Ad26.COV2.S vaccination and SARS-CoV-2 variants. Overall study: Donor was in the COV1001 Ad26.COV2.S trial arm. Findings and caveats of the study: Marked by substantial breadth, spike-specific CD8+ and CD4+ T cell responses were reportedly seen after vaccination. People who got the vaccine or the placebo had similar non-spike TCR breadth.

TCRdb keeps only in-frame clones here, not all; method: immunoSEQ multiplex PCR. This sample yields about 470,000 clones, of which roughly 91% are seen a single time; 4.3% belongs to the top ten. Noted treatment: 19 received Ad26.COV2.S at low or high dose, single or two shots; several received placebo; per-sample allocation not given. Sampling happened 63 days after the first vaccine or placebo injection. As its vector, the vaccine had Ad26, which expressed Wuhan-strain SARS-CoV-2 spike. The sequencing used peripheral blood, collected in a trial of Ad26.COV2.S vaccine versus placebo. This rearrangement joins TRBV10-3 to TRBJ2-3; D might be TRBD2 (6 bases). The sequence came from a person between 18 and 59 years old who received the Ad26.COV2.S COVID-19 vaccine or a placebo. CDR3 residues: CAISESARFGGGDTQYF. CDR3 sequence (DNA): TGTGCCATCAGTGAGTCCGCCAGATTTGGGGGAGGAGATACGCAGTATTTT.